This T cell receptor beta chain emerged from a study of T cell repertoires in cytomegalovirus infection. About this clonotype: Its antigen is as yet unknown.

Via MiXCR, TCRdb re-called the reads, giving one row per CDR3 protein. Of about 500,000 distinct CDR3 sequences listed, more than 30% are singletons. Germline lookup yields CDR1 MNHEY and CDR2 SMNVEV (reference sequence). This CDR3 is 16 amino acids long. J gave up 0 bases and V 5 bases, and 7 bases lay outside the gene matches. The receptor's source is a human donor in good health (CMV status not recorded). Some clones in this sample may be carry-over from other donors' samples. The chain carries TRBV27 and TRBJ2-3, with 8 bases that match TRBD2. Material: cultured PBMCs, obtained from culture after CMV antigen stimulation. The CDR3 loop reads CASSVHGGVSTDTQYF. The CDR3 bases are TGTGCCAGCAGTGTACACGGGGGGGTGAGCACAGATACGCAGTATTTT.